This TCR beta chain was documented in a study of neurological immune-mediated disorders. In the study overall: Secondary progressive disease was present in 3, and relapsing-remitting disease in roughly 30, of the roughly 35 multiple sclerosis patients.

Whole-study results and caveats: Clinical features showed no association with the multiple sclerosis repertoire cluster, and MRI features showed none either.

The authors produced cDNA by 5'RACE using 10-nucleotide random UMIs. TCRdb re-analysed the 5' RACE reads in MiXCR, keeping a single row per CDR3 protein. This table holds roughly 70,000 distinct CDR3 sequences, roughly 5% found once. Germline V gene data show CDR1 as LNHNV and CDR2 as YYDKDF (reference sequence). The length of the CDR3 is 15 residues. From 2 million PBMCs stored at -80 C, the unsorted libraries were generated. This clonotype was counted ten times or more. Antigen: not known. The junction departs from germline at one end; a sequencing error may be responsible. Sequenced sample: PBMCs. This chain joins TRBV15 and TRBJ1-5, with D maybe TRBD1 (6 bases). The sequence came from a woman between 25 and 40 years old with multiple sclerosis. The CDR3 is CATSRDPGGNQPQNF. The CDR3, as DNA: TGTGCCACCAGCAGAGATCCCGGGGGCAATCAGCCCCAGAATTTT.